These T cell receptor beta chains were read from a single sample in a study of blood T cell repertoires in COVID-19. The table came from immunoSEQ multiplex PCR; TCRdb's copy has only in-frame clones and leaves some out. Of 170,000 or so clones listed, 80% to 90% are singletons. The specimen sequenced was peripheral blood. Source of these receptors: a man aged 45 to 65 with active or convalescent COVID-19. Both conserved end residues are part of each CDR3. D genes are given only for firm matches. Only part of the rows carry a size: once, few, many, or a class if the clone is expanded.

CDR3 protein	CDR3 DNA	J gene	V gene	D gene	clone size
CASSLASNQETQYF	TGTGCCAGCAGTTTAGCGTCGAACCAAGAGACCCAGTACTTC	TRBJ2-5	TRBV28	.	.
CAINPGQGNYNEQFF	TGTGCCATCAATCCGGGACAGGGCAACTACAATGAGCAGTTCTTC	TRBJ2-1	TRBV10-3	TRBD1	.
CSVAWQGLSNTEAFF	TGCAGCGTTGCCTGGCAGGGCCTCTCAAACACTGAAGCTTTCTTT	TRBJ1-1	TRBV29-1	.	few
CASSQVGGDGYTF	TGTGCCAGCAGCCAAGTGGGAGGGGATGGCTACACCTTC	TRBJ1-2	TRBV3-1/TRBV3-2	.	.
CASSLTERTGELFF	TGTGCCAGCAGCTTAACCGAGCGCACCGGGGAGCTGTTTTTT	TRBJ2-2	TRBV7-3	.	.
CASSMSRGPEPQHF	TGTGCCAGTAGTATGTCCAGGGGGCCGGAGCCCCAGCATTTT	TRBJ1-5	TRBV19	TRBD1	.
CASSAGTSGMNTQYF	TGTGCCAGCAGTGCTGGGACTAGCGGGATGAATACGCAGTATTTT	TRBJ2-3	TRBV2	TRBD2	.
CASSQEPGQRNGYTF	TGTGCCAGCAGCCAAGAGCCGGGACAAAGGAATGGCTACACCTTC	TRBJ1-2	TRBV14	.	.
CASSRGYTGDSPLHF	TGTGCCAGCAGCCGGGGTTACACAGGGGATTCACCCCTCCACTTT	TRBJ1-6	TRBV16	TRBD1	.
CASSPLPGDSYEQYF	TGTGCCAGCTCACCCCTACCCGGGGATTCCTACGAGCAGTACTTC	TRBJ2-7	TRBV18	.	.
CASSPIRGDTGELFF	TGTGCCAGCAGTCCGATACGGGGGGACACCGGGGAGCTGTTTTTT	TRBJ2-2	TRBV6-5	TRBD2	.
CASSSGLEAGGYTF	TGTGCCAGCAGCTCCGGCCTGGAAGCGGGTGGCTACACCTTC	TRBJ1-2	TRBV5-6	.	once
CASSLGHNTEAFF	TGTGCCAGCAGCCTGGGACATAACACTGAAGCTTTCTTT	TRBJ1-1	TRBV7-3	.	.
CASSQANRFSYEQYF	TGTGCCAGCAGCCAAGCTAACAGGTTTTCCTACGAGCAGTACTTC	TRBJ2-7	TRBV14	.	.
CASSALSGNAYNEQFF	TGTGCCAGCAGTGCCCTTAGCGGGAACGCCTACAATGAGCAGTTCTTC	TRBJ2-1	TRBV6-1	TRBD2	few
CASQGDLNTEAFF	TGCGCCAGCCAGGGGGATCTGAACACTGAAGCTTTCTTT	TRBJ1-1	TRBV5-1	TRBD1	.
CASSLLGTGTLSYNEQFF	TGTGCCAGCAGTCTCTTGGGGACCGGGACACTTTCCTACAATGAGCAGTTCTTC	TRBJ2-1	TRBV28	.	.
CASRSTGSGYTF	TGTGCCAGCAGATCGACAGGGTCCGGCTACACCTTC	TRBJ1-2	TRBV6-5	TRBD1	.
CASSSADRGFSYNEQFF	TGTGCCAGCAGCTCAGCCGACAGGGGTTTCTCCTACAATGAGCAGTTCTTC	TRBJ2-1	TRBV5-4	TRBD1	.
CASYTPSGGADTQYF	TGTGCCAGCTATACTCCTAGCGGGGGTGCAGATACGCAGTATTTT	TRBJ2-3	TRBV6-5	TRBD2	.
CASSPGSGGRADTQYF	TGTGCCAGCAGCCCCGGCAGCGGGGGGCGGGCAGATACGCAGTATTTT	TRBJ2-3	TRBV9	TRBD2	.
CASSPGLHNEQFF	TGTGCCAGCAGCCCGGGACTCCACAATGAGCAGTTCTTC	TRBJ2-1	TRBV7-2	.	.
CAISSTGAIGTEAFF	TGTGCCATCAGTAGTACAGGGGCTATCGGCACTGAAGCTTTCTTT	TRBJ1-1	TRBV10-3	TRBD1	.
CASTRVFRDTQYF	TGTGCCAGCACGAGGGTCTTTCGGGATACGCAGTATTTT	TRBJ2-3	TRBV12-3/TRBV12-4	.	.
CASSRTGNGNTIYF	TGTGCCAGCAGCCGGACAGGGAATGGAAACACCATATATTTT	TRBJ1-3	TRBV5-6	TRBD1	.
CASSLSSLPFGELFF	TGTGCCAGCAGCTTAAGTTCACTTCCTTTCGGGGAGCTGTTTTTT	TRBJ2-2	TRBV7-3	.	.
CASSWGVTFSYEQYF	TGTGCCAGCAGCTGGGGAGTCACTTTTTCTTACGAGCAGTACTTC	TRBJ2-7	TRBV5-5	.	few
CAIKRTSGGNEQFF	TGTGCCATCAAACGGACTAGCGGGGGAAATGAGCAGTTCTTC	TRBJ2-1	TRBV18	TRBD2	.
CSASPARGGNEQFF	TGCAGTGCTAGTCCGGCAAGGGGGGGGAATGAGCAGTTCTTC	TRBJ2-1	TRBV20-1	.	.
CAISLGQGDYGYTF	TGTGCCATCAGTTTGGGACAGGGAGACTATGGCTACACCTTC	TRBJ1-2	TRBV10-3	TRBD1	.
CATSERLSGELAKNIQYF	TGTGCCACCAGTGAACGCCTCAGCGGGGAACTAGCCAAAAACATTCAGTACTTC	TRBJ2-4	TRBV24-1	TRBD2	few
CASSIDALALGRYTF	TGTGCCAGTAGTATAGATGCCTTGGCTTTGGGGCGCTACACCTTC	TRBJ1-2	TRBV19	.	.
CASSFLATNEKLFF	TGTGCCAGCAGCTTCCTTGCAACTAATGAAAAACTGTTTTTT	TRBJ1-4	TRBV7-9	.	.
CASSTGGAGNTIYF	TGTGCCAGCAGCACCGGGGGGGCCGGAAACACCATATATTTT	TRBJ1-3	TRBV9	.	.
CASSQDLEVSYGYTF	TGTGCCAGCAGCCAAGATCTTGAGGTTTCCTATGGCTACACCTTC	TRBJ1-2	TRBV4-2	.	.
CASSQDTGGKAFF	TGTGCCAGCAGCCAGGACACGGGGGGCAAAGCTTTCTTT	TRBJ1-1	TRBV7-9	.	.
CASKTGASNQPQHF	TGTGCCAGCAAGACAGGGGCTAGCAATCAGCCCCAGCATTTT	TRBJ1-5	TRBV27	TRBD1	.
CASSLGQGMNQPQHF	TGTGCCAGCAGTCTGGGGCAGGGGATGAATCAGCCCCAGCATTTT	TRBJ1-5	TRBV7-2	.	few
CASRTGTYNSPLHF	TGCGCCAGCAGAACAGGGACCTATAATTCACCCCTCCACTTT	TRBJ1-6	TRBV5-1	.	.
CASSSTGAATDTQYF	TGTGCCAGCAGCTCGACAGGGGCTGCCACAGATACGCAGTATTTT	TRBJ2-3	TRBV5-4	TRBD1	.
CASSVAPQTDTQYF	TGTGCCAGCAGCGTAGCGCCTCAGACAGATACGCAGTATTTT	TRBJ2-3	TRBV9	.	few